This note documents a single T cell receptor beta chain sequence. The length of the CDR3 is 13 residues. V was pared by 6 bases and J by 10 bases, with 7 bases of the junction left unmatched. As handled by the study authors: Estimated nucleated cell counts came from reference gene primer amplification. Produced via immunoSEQ multiplex PCR; TCRdb's table is partial and in-frame only. The DNA was the basis for D and trimming; V, J and clone size are from that table. The top ten hold roughly 12% of the sample, which has about 80,000 clones, almost 85% seen once. The data are from a study of blood T cell repertoires in COVID-19. Turning to the study itself: T cells, B-cell-depleted T cells, or PBMCs provided the cDNA or gDNA that served as material.

This TCR came from a man at least 80 years old with acute or convalescent COVID-19. This chain joins TRBV12-3 or TRBV12-4 and TRBJ2-7, with TRBD2 matching 12 bases. The sample comprised peripheral blood. Written as DNA, the CDR3 is TGTGCCAGCAGCAATCTAGCGGGGGGGCCTCAGTACTTC. Translation gives CASSNLAGGPQYF.